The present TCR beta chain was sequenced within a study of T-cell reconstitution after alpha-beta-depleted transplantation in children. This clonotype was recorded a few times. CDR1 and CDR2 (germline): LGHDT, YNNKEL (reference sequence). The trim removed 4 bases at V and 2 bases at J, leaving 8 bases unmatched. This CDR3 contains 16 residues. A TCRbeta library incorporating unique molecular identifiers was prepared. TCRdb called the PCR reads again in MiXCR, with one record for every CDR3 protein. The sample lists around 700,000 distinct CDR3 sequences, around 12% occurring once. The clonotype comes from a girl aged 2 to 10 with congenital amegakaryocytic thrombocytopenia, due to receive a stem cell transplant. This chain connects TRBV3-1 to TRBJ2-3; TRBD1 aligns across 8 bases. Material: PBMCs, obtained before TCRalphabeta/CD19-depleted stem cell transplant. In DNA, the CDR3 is TGTGCCAGCAGCCGTGGGACAGGCCCTTTCACAGATACGCAGTATTTT. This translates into CASSRGTGPFTDTQYF.